This TCR beta chain originates from a study of shared clonotypes between healthy human individuals. Background on the study: The study drew on a couple of women and a few men aged 18 to 49 as donors. There were three CD4 naive, three CD4 memory, two CD8 naive and one CD8 memory plates per donor.

Deletions cut 2 bases from V and 2 bases from J, with 10 bases between. The CDR3 extends over 16 amino acids. The germline V gene has CDR1 LGHNA and CDR2 YSLEER. An assay was performed, and its level was deep. The protocol was immunoSEQ multiplex PCR, while the TCRdb copy is restricted to in-frame clones and leaves out a portion. Of some 1 million clones listed, around 74% are singletons. Splitting of CD4+ cells produced CD45RA+ naive and CD45RA-negative memory subsets. The rearrangement links TRBV4-3 to TRBJ2-6, with a weak D call TRBD1 (5 bases). Material: memory CD4+ T cells sorted from blood. Subset reported: CD45RA-negative fraction. This TCR was recovered from a man in his late teens or twenties in good health. The CDR3 DNA follows: TGCGCCAGCAGCCAACTTACAGGTCCTGGGGCCAACGTCCTGACTTTC. It specifies CASSQLTGPGANVLTF.